Listed here are 11 T cell receptor beta chains from one sample, sequenced in a study of shared clonotypes between healthy human individuals. Sequenced by immunoSEQ multiplex PCR; TCRdb stores in-frame clones only, minus some. The data hold about 2,100,000 clones, with just over 90% observed a single time. The naive CD8 fraction comprised CD45RO-negative cells positively selected for CCR7 and excluded terminally differentiated effector memory CD45RA+ cells. The sample consisted of naive CD8+ T cells from PBMCs. The receptors shown here come from a man between 18 and 35 years old in good health. Some clones in this sample may be carry-over from other donors' samples.

The gene calls are TRBV5-1 and TRBJ2-7, with D possibly called TRBD1 or TRBD2 (5 bases each). With 2 bases removed from V and 7 bases from J, the gap between germline ends came to 19 bases. The CDR3 contains 15 residues. Germline assignment: CDR1 SGHRS and CDR2 YFSETQ. CDR3 in amino acids: CASSFMGTPVEEQYF. In nucleotides, the CDR3 is TGCGCCAGCAGCTTCATGGGGACGCCGGTTGAAGAGCAGTACTTC. Full variable domain (rest looked up from reference TRBV5-1 and TRBJ2-7): KAGVTQTPRYLIKTRGQQVTLSCSPISGHRSVSWYQQTPGQGLQFLFEYFSETQRNKGNFPGRFSGRQFSNSRSEMNVSTLELGDSALYLCASSFMGTPVEEQYFGPGTRLTVT.

J is TRBJ2-3 and V is TRBV5-1; weak D call: TRBD1 (5 bases). V was cut by 5 bases and J by 0 bases, with 13 bases left in between. This CDR3 has 15 residues. From germline, CDR1 is SGHRS and CDR2 YFSETQ. The CDR3 loop is CASRVTGPSTDTQYF. CDR3 DNA sequence: TGCGCCAGCAGGGTAACAGGTCCTAGCACAGATACGCAGTATTTT. Using reference TRBV5-1 and TRBJ2-3 for the parts outside the CDR3, the full variable domain is KAGVTQTPRYLIKTRGQQVTLSCSPISGHRSVSWYQQTPGQGLQFLFEYFSETQRNKGNFPGRFSGRQFSNSRSEMNVSTLELGDSALYLCASRVTGPSTDTQYFGPGTRLTVL.

This clone has just one count. The sample carries other DNA sequences with the same CDR3. The gene calls are TRBV15 and TRBJ2-7, with 9 positions matching TRBD1. The CDR3 spans 15 residues. With V trimmed by 3 bases and J by 0 bases, 3 bases remained unmatched. Germline V gene lookup returns CDR1 LNHNV and CDR2 YYDKDF (reference sequence). DNA for the CDR3: TGTGCCACCAGCAGGGACAGGGGAAGCTCCTACGAGCAGTACTTC. Translating gives CATSRDRGSSYEQYF.

The chain combines TRBV19 with TRBJ1-1, with D perhaps matching TRBD1 (5 bases). Germline V gives CDR1 LNHDA, CDR2 SQIVND (reference sequence). The ends were cut back, 8 bases at V and 1 base at J, with 23 bases in the middle. The CDR3 loop spans 17 amino acids. CDR3 region: CASLEKGPTSRNTEAFF. For the CDR3, the DNA is TGTGCCAGTTTAGAGAAGGGGCCTACTTCAAGGAACACTGAAGCTTTCTTT.

On this clone: In the same sample, other DNA sequences code for this CDR3. The V gene is TRBV28, the J gene TRBJ2-2; D is ambiguous. The germline V gene has CDR1 MDHEN and CDR2 SYDVKM. The CDR3 is made up of 12 amino acids. V gave up 6 bases and J gave up 6 bases, with 8 bases separating them. CDR3 coding DNA: TGTGCCAGCAGCCTAGACGCCGGGGAGCTGTTTTTT. Its protein is CASSLDAGELFF. The full variable domain, with the rest looked up from reference TRBV28 and TRBJ2-2, is DVKVTQSSRYLVKRTGEKVFLECVQDMDHENMFWYRQDPGLGLRLIYFSYDVKMKEKGDIPEGYSVSREKKERFSLILESASTNQTSMYLCASSLDAGELFFGEGSRLTVL.

This chain joins TRBV6-5 and TRBJ2-5; 7 bases align to TRBD1. CDR1 and CDR2 from the germline V gene are MNHEY and SVGAGI. Losses at the gene ends were 5 bases for V and 10 bases for J; bases not matched to a gene: 7. This CDR3 comprises 12 residues. In nucleotides, the CDR3 is TGTGCCAGCAGTCCCGACAGGGTCCGCCAGTACTTC. Its protein is CASSPDRVRQYF.

The chain recombines TRBV5-8 with TRBJ2-7; no clear D. The CDR3 runs 14 residues. V gave up 3 bases and J gave up 0 bases, with 10 bases separating them. The V gene's germline CDR1 is SGHTS and CDR2 YDEGEE. The CDR3 here is CASSSGGSSYEQYF. The CDR3 nucleotides are TGTGCCAGCAGCTCCGGCGGCAGCTCCTACGAGCAGTACTTC.

This sequence joins TRBV7-9 and TRBJ2-2; no clear D. CDR1 and CDR2 (germline): SEHNR, FQNEAQ (reference sequence). V gave up 5 bases and J gave up 1 base, with 11 bases separating them. The CDR3 is 15 residues long. CDR3 sequence reads: CASSVSERNTGELFF. CDR3 in DNA: TGTGCCAGCAGCGTGTCCGAGCGGAACACCGGGGAGCTGTTTTTT.

V and J are TRBV10-1 and TRBJ2-1; D may be TRBD2 (5 bases). The germline V and J ends were trimmed by 2 bases and 6 bases, with 14 bases remaining between them. This CDR3 contains 15 residues. From germline, CDR1 is WNHNN and CDR2 SYGVQD (reference sequence). The chain's CDR3 is CASSEDYRSGNEQFF. For the CDR3, the DNA is TGCGCCAGCAGTGAGGACTATAGGTCCGGCAATGAGCAGTTCTTC.

This clone was found once. The chain employs TRBV5-1 and TRBJ2-1, with 11 positions matching TRBD2. Germline CDR1 is SGHRS and CDR2 is YFSETQ. The CDR3 is made up of 16 amino acids. Trimming at V came to 3 bases and at J to 4 bases, leaving 6 bases not matched to a gene. CDR3 bases: TGCGCCAGCAGCTCTCCACTAGCGGGGGCATACAATGAGCAGTTCTTC. Translating it yields CASSSPLAGAYNEQFF.

The V and J genes are TRBV7-9 and TRBJ1-5; no definite D call. Trimming stripped 4 bases from V and 5 bases from J, with 6 bases between. CDR3 size: 12 residues. Germline CDR1 reads SEHNR; CDR2 reads FQNEAQ (reference sequence). CDR3 protein: CASSSGYQPQHF. The CDR3 DNA reads as TGTGCCAGCAGCTCCGGATATCAGCCCCAGCATTTT.